This T cell receptor (beta chain) was captured in a study of shared clonotypes between healthy human individuals. At the level of the study: Donor composition was a couple of women and a few men, aged 18 to 49. Study-wide findings and caveats: Collection of samples was limited to blood; tissue repertoires likely differ. Investigators expected sequencing depth to affect clonotype sharing among donors.

Sequenced by immunoSEQ multiplex PCR; TCRdb stores in-frame clones only, minus some. The sample includes about 2.3 million clones, about nine tenths of them seen just once. On this clone: Its target is not known.

CDR1 is MGHRA, CDR2 YSYEKL, per germline. The CDR3 is made up of 16 amino acids. The V and J ends lost 1 base and 3 bases respectively, with 13 bases between them. Input material: naive CD4+ T cells from PBMCs. Subset indicated: CD45RA+ positively selected. The chain combines TRBV4-1 with TRBJ1-3; maybe TRBD1 (5 bases). The clonotype originates from a young man in good health. Some clones in this sample may be carry-over from other donors' samples. The CDR3 sequence is CASSQGPGRGGNTIYF. CDR3 nucleotide sequence: TGCGCCAGCAGCCAAGGTCCAGGGCGCGGTGGAAACACCATATATTTT.